The clone carrying this T cell receptor beta chain appeared a single time. It is likely a read error, because the conserved phenylalanine at the end of the CDR3 is missing. It is unclear where the CDR3 begins or ends on the DNA, so no DNA is shown, and the CDR3 is as TCRdb lists it. The CDR3 length equals 12 residues, ends included. The V gene's germline CDR1 is MRHNA and CDR2 SNTAGT. Authors' data handling: How many nucleated cells were present was estimated from reference gene primer amplification. Method: immunoSEQ multiplex PCR; TCRdb's copy keeps in-frame clones and lacks some. V and J calls and clone size come straight from that table; D and trimming were deduced from the DNA. The data hold 310,000 or so clones, with approximately 92% observed a single time. This sample is part of a study of blood T cell repertoires in COVID-19. About the research overall: Samples of COVID-19 (acute and convalescent) were obtained from the United States, Italy and Spain.

Those who participated ranged in age from about 18 to 89 years and resided in about two dozen US areas. Cohorts were based on clinical histories the participants reported. V and J are TRBV6-4 and TRBJ2-7; the table calls TRBD2, which could not be checked here. This receptor was identified in a woman in her thirties who had recovered from COVID-19. The specimen sequenced was PBMCs or T cells enriched from blood (not recorded which). CDR3 region: CASSEGRDGGER.